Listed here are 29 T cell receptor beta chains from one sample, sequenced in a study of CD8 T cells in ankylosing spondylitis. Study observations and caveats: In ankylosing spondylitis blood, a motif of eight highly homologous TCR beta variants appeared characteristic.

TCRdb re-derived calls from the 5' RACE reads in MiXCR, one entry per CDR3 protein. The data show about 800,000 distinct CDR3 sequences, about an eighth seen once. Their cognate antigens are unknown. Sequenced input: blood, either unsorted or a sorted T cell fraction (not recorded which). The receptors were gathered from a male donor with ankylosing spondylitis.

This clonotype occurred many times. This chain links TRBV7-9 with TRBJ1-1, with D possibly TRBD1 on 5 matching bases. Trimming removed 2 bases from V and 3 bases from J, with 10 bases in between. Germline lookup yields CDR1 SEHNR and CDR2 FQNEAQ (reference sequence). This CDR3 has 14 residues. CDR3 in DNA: TGTGCCAGCAGCTTAATGGGGGAGGACACTGAAGCTTTCTTT. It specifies CASSLMGEDTEAFF. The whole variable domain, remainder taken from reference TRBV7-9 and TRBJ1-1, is DTGVSQNPRHKITKRGQNVTFRCDPISEHNRLYWYRQTLGQGPEFLTYFQNEAQLEKSRLLSDRFSAERPKGSFSTLEIQRTEQGDSAMYLCASSLMGEDTEAFFGQGTRLTVV.

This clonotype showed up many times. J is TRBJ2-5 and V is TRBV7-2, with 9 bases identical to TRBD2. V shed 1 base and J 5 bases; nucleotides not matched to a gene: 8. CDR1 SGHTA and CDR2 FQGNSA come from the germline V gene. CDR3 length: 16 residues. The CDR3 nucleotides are TGTGCCAGCAGCTTAGTTCCTAGCGGGGCGGGGGAGACCCAGTACTTC. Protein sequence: CASSLVPSGAGETQYF.

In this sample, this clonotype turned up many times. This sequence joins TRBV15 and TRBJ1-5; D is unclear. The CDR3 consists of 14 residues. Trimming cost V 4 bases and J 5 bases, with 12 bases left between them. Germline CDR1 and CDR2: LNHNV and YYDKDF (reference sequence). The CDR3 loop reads CATSIMDGDQPQHF. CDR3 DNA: TGTGCCACCAGCATTATGGACGGCGATCAGCCCCAGCATTTT.

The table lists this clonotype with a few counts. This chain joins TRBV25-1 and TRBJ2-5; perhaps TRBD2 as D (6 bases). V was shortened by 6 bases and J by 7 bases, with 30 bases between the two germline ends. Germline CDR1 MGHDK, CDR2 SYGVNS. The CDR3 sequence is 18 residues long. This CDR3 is CASRGLGLRDSLVGTQYF. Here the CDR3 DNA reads TGTGCCAGCAGAGGACTTGGACTTCGGGACTCCCTCGTGGGGACCCAGTACTTC.

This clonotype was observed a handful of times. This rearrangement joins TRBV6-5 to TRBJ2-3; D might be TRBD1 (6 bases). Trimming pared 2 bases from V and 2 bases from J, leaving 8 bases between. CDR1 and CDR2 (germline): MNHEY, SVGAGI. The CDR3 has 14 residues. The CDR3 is CASSYGQFTDTQYF. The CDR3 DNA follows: TGTGCCAGCAGTTACGGACAGTTCACAGATACGCAGTATTTT.

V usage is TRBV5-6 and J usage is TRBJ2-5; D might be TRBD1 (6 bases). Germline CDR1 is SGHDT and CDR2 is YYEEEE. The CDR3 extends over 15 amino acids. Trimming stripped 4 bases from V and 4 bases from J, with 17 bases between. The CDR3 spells CASSRPQGWRETQYF. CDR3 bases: TGTGCCAGCAGCCGTCCACAGGGATGGCGAGAGACCCAGTACTTC.

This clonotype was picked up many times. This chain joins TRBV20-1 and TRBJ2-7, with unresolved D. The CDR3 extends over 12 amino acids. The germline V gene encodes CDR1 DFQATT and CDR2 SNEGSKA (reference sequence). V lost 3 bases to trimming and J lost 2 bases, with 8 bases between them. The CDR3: CSASGSTYEQYF. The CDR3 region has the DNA TGCAGTGCTAGTGGCAGCACCTACGAGCAGTACTTC.

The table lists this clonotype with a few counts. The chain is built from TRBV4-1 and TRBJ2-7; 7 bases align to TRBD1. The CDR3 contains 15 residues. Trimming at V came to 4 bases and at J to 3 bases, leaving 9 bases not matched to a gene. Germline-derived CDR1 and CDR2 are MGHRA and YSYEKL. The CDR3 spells CASSRTGDKVYEQYF. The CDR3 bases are TGCGCCAGCAGCCGAACAGGGGATAAAGTCTACGAGCAGTACTTC.

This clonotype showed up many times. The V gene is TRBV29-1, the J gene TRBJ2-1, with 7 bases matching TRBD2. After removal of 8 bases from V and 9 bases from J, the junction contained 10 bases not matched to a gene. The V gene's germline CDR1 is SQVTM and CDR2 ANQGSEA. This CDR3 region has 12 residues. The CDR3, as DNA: TGCAGCTCCCGGACTAGAAAGAGTGAGCAGTTCTTC. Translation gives CSSRTRKSEQFF.

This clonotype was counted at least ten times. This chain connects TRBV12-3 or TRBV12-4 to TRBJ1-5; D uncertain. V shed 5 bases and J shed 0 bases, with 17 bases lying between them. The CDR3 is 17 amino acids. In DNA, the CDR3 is TGTGCCAGCAGTCTAAGGGTCGGGCGAGGTAGCAATCAGCCCCAGCATTTT. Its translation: CASSLRVGRGSNQPQHF.

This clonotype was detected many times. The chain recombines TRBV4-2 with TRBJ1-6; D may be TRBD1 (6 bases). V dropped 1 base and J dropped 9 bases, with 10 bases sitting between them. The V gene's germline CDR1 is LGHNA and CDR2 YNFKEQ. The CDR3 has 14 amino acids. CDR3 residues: CASSQGQEASPLHF. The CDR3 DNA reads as TGTGCCAGCAGCCAAGGACAGGAAGCTTCACCCCTCCACTTT.

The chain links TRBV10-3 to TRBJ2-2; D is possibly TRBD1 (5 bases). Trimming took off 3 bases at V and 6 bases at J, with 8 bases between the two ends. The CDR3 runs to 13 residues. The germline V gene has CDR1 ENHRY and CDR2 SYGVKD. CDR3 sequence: CAISDRAAGELFF. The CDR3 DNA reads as TGTGCCATCAGTGACAGGGCGGCCGGGGAGCTGTTTTTT.

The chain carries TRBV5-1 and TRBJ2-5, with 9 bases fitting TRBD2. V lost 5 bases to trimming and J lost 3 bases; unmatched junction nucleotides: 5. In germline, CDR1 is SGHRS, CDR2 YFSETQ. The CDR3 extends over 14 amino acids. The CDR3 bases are TGCGCCAGCAGACCGGGACTAGCAGAAGAGACCCAGTACTTC. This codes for CASRPGLAEETQYF.

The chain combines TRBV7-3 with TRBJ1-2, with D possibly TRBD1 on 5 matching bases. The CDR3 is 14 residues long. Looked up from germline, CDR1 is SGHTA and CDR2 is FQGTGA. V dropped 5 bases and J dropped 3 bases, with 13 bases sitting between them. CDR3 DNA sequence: TGTGCCAGCAGCCCCGGGGCGCAAGACTATGGCTACACCTTC. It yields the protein CASSPGAQDYGYTF.

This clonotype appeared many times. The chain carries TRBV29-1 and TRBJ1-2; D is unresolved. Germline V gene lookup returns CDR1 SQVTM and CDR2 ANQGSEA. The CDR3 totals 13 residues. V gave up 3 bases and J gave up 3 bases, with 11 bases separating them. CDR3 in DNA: TGCAGCGTTGACTCAGGTCATGACTATGGCTACACCTTC. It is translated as CSVDSGHDYGYTF.

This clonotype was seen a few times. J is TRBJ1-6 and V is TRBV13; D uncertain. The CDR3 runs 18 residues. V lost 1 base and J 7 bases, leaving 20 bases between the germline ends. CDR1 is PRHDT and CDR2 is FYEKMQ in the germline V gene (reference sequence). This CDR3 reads CASSLVLPSKVENSPLHF. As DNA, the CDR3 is TGTGCCAGCAGCTTAGTCCTGCCGTCGAAGGTGGAGAATTCACCCCTCCACTTT.

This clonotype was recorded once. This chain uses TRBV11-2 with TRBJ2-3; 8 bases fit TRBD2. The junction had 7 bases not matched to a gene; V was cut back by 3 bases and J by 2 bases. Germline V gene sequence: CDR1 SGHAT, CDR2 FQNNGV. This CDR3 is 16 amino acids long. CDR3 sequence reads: CASSFLVAGITDTQYF. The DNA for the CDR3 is TGTGCCAGCAGCTTCCTGGTAGCGGGGATCACAGATACGCAGTATTTT. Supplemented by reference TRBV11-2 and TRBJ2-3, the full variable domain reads EAGVAQSPRYKIIEKRQSVAFWCNPISGHATLYWYQQILGQGPKLLIQFQNNGVVDDSQLPKDRFSAERLKGVDSTLKIQPAKLEDSAVYLCASSFLVAGITDTQYFGPGTRLTVL.

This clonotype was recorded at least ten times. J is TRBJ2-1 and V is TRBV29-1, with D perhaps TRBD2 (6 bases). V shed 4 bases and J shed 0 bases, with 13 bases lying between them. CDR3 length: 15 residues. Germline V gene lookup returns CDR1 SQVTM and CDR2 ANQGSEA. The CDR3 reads CSVAGGESSYNEQFF. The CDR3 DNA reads TGCAGCGTTGCTGGAGGGGAAAGCTCCTACAATGAGCAGTTCTTC.

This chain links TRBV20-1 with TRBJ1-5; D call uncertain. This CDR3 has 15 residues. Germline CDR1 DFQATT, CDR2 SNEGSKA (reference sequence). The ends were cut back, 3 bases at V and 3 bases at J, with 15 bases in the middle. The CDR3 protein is CSASLVASDNQPQHF. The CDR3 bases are TGCAGTGCTAGCCTTGTGGCGAGCGACAATCAGCCCCAGCATTTT.

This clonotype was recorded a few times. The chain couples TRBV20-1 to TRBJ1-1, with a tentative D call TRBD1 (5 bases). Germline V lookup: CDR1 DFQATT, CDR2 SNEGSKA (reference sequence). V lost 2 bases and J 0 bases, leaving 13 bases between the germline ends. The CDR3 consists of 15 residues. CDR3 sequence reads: CSARPGSPMNTEAFF. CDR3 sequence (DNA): TGCAGTGCTAGACCAGGGAGTCCCATGAACACTGAAGCTTTCTTT.

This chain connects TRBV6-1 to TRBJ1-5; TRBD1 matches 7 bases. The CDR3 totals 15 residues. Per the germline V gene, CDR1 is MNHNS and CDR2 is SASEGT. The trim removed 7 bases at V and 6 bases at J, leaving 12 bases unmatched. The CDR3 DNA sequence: TGTGCCAGCAACCACCCCCCGACAGGGATTCAGCCCCAGCATTTT. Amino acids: CASNHPPTGIQPQHF.

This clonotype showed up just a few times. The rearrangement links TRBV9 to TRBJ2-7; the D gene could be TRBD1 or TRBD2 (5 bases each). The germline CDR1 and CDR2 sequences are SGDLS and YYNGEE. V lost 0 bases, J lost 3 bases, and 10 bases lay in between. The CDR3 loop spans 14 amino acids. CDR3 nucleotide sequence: TGTGCCAGCAGCGTAGCAACAGGACTCTACGAGCAGTACTTC. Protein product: CASSVATGLYEQYF.

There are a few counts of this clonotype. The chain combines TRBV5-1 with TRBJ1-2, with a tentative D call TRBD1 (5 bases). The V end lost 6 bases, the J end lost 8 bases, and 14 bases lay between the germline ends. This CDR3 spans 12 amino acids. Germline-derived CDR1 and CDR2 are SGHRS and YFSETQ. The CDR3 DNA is TGCGCCAGCACTCCCCAGGGTGGGGGCTACACCTTC. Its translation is CASTPQGGGYTF.

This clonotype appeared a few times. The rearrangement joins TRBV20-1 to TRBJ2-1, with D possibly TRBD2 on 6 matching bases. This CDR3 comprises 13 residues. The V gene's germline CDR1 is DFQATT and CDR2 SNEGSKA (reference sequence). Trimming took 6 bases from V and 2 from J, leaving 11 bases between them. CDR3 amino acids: CSAPGAPYNEQFF. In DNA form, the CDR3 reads TGCAGTGCCCCGGGAGCTCCCTACAATGAGCAGTTCTTC.

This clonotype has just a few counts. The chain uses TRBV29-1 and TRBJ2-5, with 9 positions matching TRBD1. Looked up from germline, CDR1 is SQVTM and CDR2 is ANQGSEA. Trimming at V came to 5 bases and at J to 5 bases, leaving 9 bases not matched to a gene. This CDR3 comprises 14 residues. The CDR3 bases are TGCAGCGTTCGCATTCCGGGACAGGGTGAGACCCAGTACTTC. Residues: CSVRIPGQGETQYF.

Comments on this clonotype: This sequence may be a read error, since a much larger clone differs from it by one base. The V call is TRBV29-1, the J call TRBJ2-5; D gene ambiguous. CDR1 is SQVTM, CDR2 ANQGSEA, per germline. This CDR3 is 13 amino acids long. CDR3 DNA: TGCAGCGTTGAGTACCCGGTACAAGAGACCCAGTCCTTC. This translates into CSVEYPVQETQSF.

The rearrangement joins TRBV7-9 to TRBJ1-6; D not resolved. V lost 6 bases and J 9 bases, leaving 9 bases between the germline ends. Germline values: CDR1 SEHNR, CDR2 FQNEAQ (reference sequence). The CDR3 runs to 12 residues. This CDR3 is CASSFDISPLHF. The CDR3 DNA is TGTGCCAGCAGTTTCGATATTTCACCCCTCCACTTT.

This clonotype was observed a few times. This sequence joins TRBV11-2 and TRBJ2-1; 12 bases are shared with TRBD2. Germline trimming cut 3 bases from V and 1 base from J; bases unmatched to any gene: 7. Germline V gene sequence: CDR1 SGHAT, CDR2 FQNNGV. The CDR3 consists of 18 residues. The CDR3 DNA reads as TGTGCCAGCAGCTTCCAACCGGGACTAGCGGGTTCCTACAATGAGCAGTTCTTC. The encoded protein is CASSFQPGLAGSYNEQFF.

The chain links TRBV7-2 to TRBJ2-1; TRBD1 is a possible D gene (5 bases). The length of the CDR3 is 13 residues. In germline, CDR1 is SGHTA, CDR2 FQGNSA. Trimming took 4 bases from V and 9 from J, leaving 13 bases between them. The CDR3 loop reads CASSSSQGGEQFF. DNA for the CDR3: TGTGCCAGCAGCTCCTCCCAGGGTGGTGAGCAGTTCTTC.